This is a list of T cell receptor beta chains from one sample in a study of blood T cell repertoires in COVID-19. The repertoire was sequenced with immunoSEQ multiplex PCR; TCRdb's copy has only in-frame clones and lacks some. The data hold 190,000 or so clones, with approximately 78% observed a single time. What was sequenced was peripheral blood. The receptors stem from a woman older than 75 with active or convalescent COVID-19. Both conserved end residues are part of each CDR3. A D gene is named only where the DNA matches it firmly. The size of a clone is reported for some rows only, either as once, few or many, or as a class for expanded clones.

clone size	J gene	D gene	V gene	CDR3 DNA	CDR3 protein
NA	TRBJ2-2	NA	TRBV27	TGTGCCAGCAGTTTGATATCAGGTCTTGTAGGGAACACCGGGGAGCTGTTTTTT	CASSLISGLVGNTGELFF
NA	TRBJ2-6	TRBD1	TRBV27	TGTGCCAGCAGTTCCCCGAGGACAGGGGATATCTCTGGGGCCAACGTCCTGACTTTC	CASSSPRTGDISGANVLTF
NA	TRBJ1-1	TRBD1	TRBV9	TGTGCCAGCAGCGCCCCTGGACAGGCCTTGAACACTGAAGCTTTCTTT	CASSAPGQALNTEAFF
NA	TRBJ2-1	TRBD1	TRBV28	TGTGCCAGCAGTTTTCTCGACAGGGGCAATGAGCAGTTCTTC	CASSFLDRGNEQFF
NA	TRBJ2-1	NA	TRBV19	TGTGCCAGTAGTATGGCCTCCTACAATGAGCAGTTCTTC	CASSMASYNEQFF
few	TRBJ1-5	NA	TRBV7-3	TGTGCCAGCAGCTTAAGGCATAATCAGCCCCAGCATTTT	CASSLRHNQPQHF
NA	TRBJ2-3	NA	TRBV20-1	TGCAGTGCTAGTCGATTGTACGGGGGTAACACAGATACGCAGTATTTT	CSASRLYGGNTDTQYF
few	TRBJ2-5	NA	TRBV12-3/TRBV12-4	TGTGCCAGCAGTCTCAATCGGGGGGAGACCCAGTACTTC	CASSLNRGETQYF
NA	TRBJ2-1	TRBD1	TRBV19	TGTGCCAGTAGTATGGGACAGGGGGTTAATGAGCAGTTCTTC	CASSMGQGVNEQFF
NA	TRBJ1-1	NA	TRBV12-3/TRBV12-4	TGTGCCAGCAGCCTCAGGGGAACTGAAGCTTTCTTT	CASSLRGTEAFF
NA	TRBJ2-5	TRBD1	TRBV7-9	TGTGCCAGCAGCCCGAGGGACAGGGTGCAAGAGACCCAGTACTTC	CASSPRDRVQETQYF
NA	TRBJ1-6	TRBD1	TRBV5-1	TGCGCCAGCAGCTTGGAAACGACAGGGGATAATTCACCCCTCCACTTT	CASSLETTGDNSPLHF
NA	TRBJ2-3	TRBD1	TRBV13	TGTGCCAGCAGCCCCCGACAGGGATTGGGAGATACGCAGTATTTT	CASSPRQGLGDTQYF
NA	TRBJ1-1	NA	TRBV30	TGTGCCTGGAGTGTACTGAGGAGGAACACTGAAGCTTTCTTT	CAWSVLRRNTEAFF
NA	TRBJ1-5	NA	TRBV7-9	TGTGCCAGCAGATTAAGGACAGTAGGCTCTATGGTCAATCAGCCCCAGCATTTT	CASRLRTVGSMVNQPQHF
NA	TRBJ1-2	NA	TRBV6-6	NA	CASSSGQGAYYGYTF
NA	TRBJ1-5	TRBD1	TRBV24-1	TGTGCCACCAGTGCGGCAGGGGGGCCCTATCAGCCCCAGCATTTT	CATSAAGGPYQPQHF
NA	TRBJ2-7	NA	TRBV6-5	TGTGCCAGCAGTTACTCGTGGGCCGAGGGCTCCTACGAGCAGTACTTC	CASSYSWAEGSYEQYF
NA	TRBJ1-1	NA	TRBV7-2	TGTGCCAGCAGCTTCGCTGAGGGTTTGGGAGCTTTCTTT	CASSFAEGLGAFF
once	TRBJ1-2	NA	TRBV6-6	TGTGCCAGCAGTACGGCAGGCTATGGCTACACCTTC	CASSTAGYGYTF
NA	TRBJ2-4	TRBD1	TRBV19	TGTGCCAGTAGGCCAAGGGGGCTAGCCAAAAACATTCAGTACTTC	CASRPRGLAKNIQYF
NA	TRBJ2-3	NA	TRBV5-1	TGCGCCAGCAGCTCACAGGGTCCAACTACAGATACGCAGTATTTT	CASSSQGPTTDTQYF
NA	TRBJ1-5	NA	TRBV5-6	TGTGCCAGCAGCTTGTGGGAGACCCCCAGTCAGCCCCAGCATTTT	CASSLWETPSQPQHF
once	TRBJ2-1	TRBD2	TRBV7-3	TGTGCCAGCAGCAGCTCCGGGACTAGCTTCGGCAATGAGCAGTTCTTC	CASSSSGTSFGNEQFF
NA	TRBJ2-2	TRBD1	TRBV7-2	TGTGCCAGCAGCTTAATGGGACAGGGCCCCACCGGGGAGCTGTTTTTT	CASSLMGQGPTGELFF
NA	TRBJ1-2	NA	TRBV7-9	TGTGCCAGCAGCCGACAGGTTCCAAACTATGGCTACACCTTC	CASSRQVPNYGYTF
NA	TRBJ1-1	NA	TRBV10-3	TGTGCCATCAGCCACGCCAGGGGCGGCACTGAAGCTTTCTTT	CAISHARGGTEAFF
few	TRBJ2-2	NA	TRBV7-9	TGTGCCAGCAGCTTAATTAGCACGAACACCGGGGAGCTGTTTTTT	CASSLISTNTGELFF
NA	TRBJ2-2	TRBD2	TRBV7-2	TGTGCCAGCAGCACCCGGACTAGCGGGGGGGCTGCCGGGGAGCTGTTTTTT	CASSTRTSGGAAGELFF
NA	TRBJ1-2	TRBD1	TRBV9	TGTGCCAGCAGCGTAGCTCGACAGGGGGCGCTTGGCTACACCTTC	CASSVARQGALGYTF
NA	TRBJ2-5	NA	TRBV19	TGTGCCAGTCTCCGGAGGGACAGCCAAGAGACCCAGTACTTC	CASLRRDSQETQYF
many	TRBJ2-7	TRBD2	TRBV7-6	TGTGCCAGCAGCTTAGGGGTACTAGCGGGCTACGAGCAGTACTTC	CASSLGVLAGYEQYF
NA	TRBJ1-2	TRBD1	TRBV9	TGTGCCAGCAGCGTATGGCTCTCGGGACAGGGTGAAGATGGCTACACCTTC	CASSVWLSGQGEDGYTF
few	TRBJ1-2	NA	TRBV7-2	TGTGCCAGCAGCTTAGGGAGCAGGGGCCTCTATGGCTACACCTTC	CASSLGSRGLYGYTF
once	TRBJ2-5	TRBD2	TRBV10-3	TGTGCCATCAAGTCTAGCGGGGGGGCCTTGTTGGAGACCCAGTACTTC	CAIKSSGGALLETQYF
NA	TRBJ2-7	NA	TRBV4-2	TGTGCCAGCAGCCGAGGTCTCAGGACTAAGCTGAGCGAGCAGTACTTC	CASSRGLRTKLSEQYF
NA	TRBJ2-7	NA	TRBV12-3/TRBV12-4	TGTGCCAGCAGTTTGCGGCAGCCCTACGAGCAGTACTTC	CASSLRQPYEQYF
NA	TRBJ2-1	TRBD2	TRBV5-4	TGTGCCAGCAGCTCGTTTAGACTAGCGGACAATGAGCAGTTCTTC	CASSSFRLADNEQFF
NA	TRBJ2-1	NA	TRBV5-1	TGCGCCAGCAGCCCCGACGGGAGCTCCTACAATGAGCAGTTCTTC	CASSPDGSSYNEQFF
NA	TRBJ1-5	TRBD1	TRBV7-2	TGTGCCAGCAGCTTAGAATACGGGACAGGGGTATTCGGCAATCAGCCCCAGCATTTT	CASSLEYGTGVFGNQPQHF
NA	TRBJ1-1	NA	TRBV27	TGTGCCAGCAGTTTGCCCGGAGGCACTGAAGCTTTCTTT	CASSLPGGTEAFF
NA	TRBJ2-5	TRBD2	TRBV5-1	TGCGCCAGCAGCATATCTAGCGGGGGTGCCCAAGAGACCCAGTACTTC	CASSISSGGAQETQYF
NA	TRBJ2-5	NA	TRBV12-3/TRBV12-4	TGTGCCAGCGGAGGGTGGCGGCAAGAGACCCAGTACTTC	CASGGWRQETQYF
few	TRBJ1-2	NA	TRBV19	TGTGCCAGTAGTGGATCACAGGGCTATGGCTACACCTTC	CASSGSQGYGYTF
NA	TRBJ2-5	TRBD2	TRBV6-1	TGTGCCAGCAGTGAAATGAGACTAGCGGGGGTCGACCAAGAGACCCAGTACTTC	CASSEMRLAGVDQETQYF
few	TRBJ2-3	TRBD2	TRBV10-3	TGTGCCATCAGTGAACAGCGGGGGGCCACAGATACGCAGTATTTT	CAISEQRGATDTQYF
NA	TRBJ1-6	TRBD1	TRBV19	TGTGCCAGTAGTCCCTCCGGGACAGCGAATTCACCCCTCCACTTT	CASSPSGTANSPLHF
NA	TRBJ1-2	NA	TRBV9	TGTGCCAGCGCCTCCGGTGGAGGTGATGGCTACACCTTC	CASASGGGDGYTF
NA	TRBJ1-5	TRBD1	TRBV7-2	TGTGCCAGCAGCTTAGCCCCTACAGGGGGCGCGCGTCAGCCCCAGCATTTT	CASSLAPTGGARQPQHF
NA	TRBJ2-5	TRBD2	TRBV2	TGTGCCAGCAGTGGTCGGGGGGGCGAGGAGACCCAGTACTTC	CASSGRGGEETQYF
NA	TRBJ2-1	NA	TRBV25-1	TGTGCCAGCAGTGAACGACAGTTTACCTACAATGAGCAGTTCTTC	CASSERQFTYNEQFF
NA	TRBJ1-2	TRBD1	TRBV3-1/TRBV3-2	TGTGCCAGCAGCCTTAGGACAGGGGCGGGTGGCTACACCTTC	CASSLRTGAGGYTF
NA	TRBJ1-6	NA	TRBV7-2	TGTGCCAGCAGCCCAGTAGCTGCTTATAATTCACCCCTCCACTTT	CASSPVAAYNSPLHF
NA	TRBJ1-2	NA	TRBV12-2	TGTGCAAGTCGCTTAGCTACAGGGGGCTTAAGTGGCTACACCTTC	CASRLATGGLSGYTF
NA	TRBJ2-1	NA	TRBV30	TGTGCCTGGAGTTTTACCCGACTTATTCCTCGAACCGGGCAGTTCTTC	CAWSFTRLIPRTGQFF
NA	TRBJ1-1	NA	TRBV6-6	TGTGCCAGCAGTCCACAGGGTCAGAACACTGAAGCTTTCTTT	CASSPQGQNTEAFF
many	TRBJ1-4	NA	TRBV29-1	TGCAGCGCTTTAACTCGAGGAGGTGTTAATGAAAAACTGTTTTTT	CSALTRGGVNEKLFF
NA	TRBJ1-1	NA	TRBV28	TGTGCCAGCAGTTCCAAAGGGCGGGTTCGGGAAGCTTTCTTT	CASSSKGRVREAFF
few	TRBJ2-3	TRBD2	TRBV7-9	TGTGCCAGCAGCCAAGGCGGGGGTTGGGATACGCAGTATTTT	CASSQGGGWDTQYF
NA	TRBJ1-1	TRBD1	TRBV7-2	TGTGCCAGCAGCTCGGGACAGCCGTGGGGAGCTTTCTTT	CASSSGQPWGAFF